Each of the 27 T cell receptor beta chains below was sequenced from the same sample in a study of Graves' ophthalmopathy and Graves' hyperthyroidism. From RNA, the CDR3 regions of TCR beta chains were amplified and sequenced. Second-round multiplex PCR followed a first-round RT-PCR using HTBI primers. TCRdb independently ran MiXCR on the multiplex PCR reads; one entry per CDR3 protein. Among 200,000 to 250,000 distinct CDR3 sequences listed, around 45% were seen once. The sequencing sample was made of peripheral blood. Receptor source: an adult man with Graves' ophthalmopathy.

This clonotype was detected once. V gene TRBV11-2 combines with J gene TRBJ2-7, with TRBD2 as a possible D gene (5 bases). This CDR3 region has 12 residues. Per the germline V gene, CDR1 is SGHAT and CDR2 is FQNNGV. Trimming took 4 bases from V and 7 from J, leaving 11 bases between them. CDR3 amino acids: CASSSVQREQYF. In DNA form, the CDR3 reads TGTGCCAGCAGCTCAGTCCAGCGGGAGCAGTACTTC.

V is TRBV12-3 or TRBV12-4 and J is TRBJ2-5; D is possibly TRBD2 (6 bases). The last part of the DNA fits TRBJ2-7 better; the J call may be wrong. The CDR3 totals 15 residues. The CDR3 reads CASSLGDLTLYEQYF. CDR3 DNA: TGTGCCAGCAGTTTAGGGGACTTAACTCTCTACGAGCAGTACTTC.

A remark on this clonotype: A much bigger clone sits one base away, suggesting this may be a read error. The chain joins TRBV10-3 to TRBJ1-1, with a possible D match to TRBD1 (6 bases). The CDR3 extends over 10 amino acids. CDR1 is ENHRY, CDR2 SYGVKD, per germline. CDR3 coding DNA: TGTGCCATCAGTGCCTCTGACAGGAATTTT. Translating gives CAISASDRNF.

This clonotype was seen a handful of times. J is TRBJ1-2 and V is TRBV9; no definite D call. V lost 3 bases and J 4 bases, leaving 10 bases between the germline ends. Germline-derived CDR1 and CDR2 are SGDLS and YYNGEE. The CDR3 length is 13 residues. This chain's CDR3 is CASSAGDPYGYTF. The CDR3 DNA reads as TGTGCCAGCAGCGCCGGAGACCCCTATGGCTACACCTTC.

This clonotype appeared a few times. The V gene is TRBV2, the J gene TRBJ2-2; no clear D gene. The CDR3 is made up of 11 amino acids. Germline V gene lookup returns CDR1 SNHLY and CDR2 FYNNEI. Trimming took 7 bases from V and 7 from J, leaving 7 bases between them. The CDR3 DNA reads TGTGCCAGCATCGATAGCGGGGAGCTGTTTTTT. Translating it yields CASIDSGELFF.

This chain uses TRBV12-3 or TRBV12-4 with TRBJ2-7; D possibly matches TRBD1 or TRBD2 (5 bases each). The CDR3 runs to 14 residues. The V end lost 3 bases, the J end lost 3 bases, and 12 bases lay between the germline ends. The CDR3 sequence is CASSFKGRIYEQYF. CDR3 nucleotides: TGTGCCAGCAGTTTTAAGGGACGGATCTACGAGCAGTACTTC.

This clonotype occurred a few times. The gene calls are TRBV10-3 and TRBJ1-1; possibly TRBD1 for D (5 bases). The CDR3 runs 14 residues. Trimming left V 3 bases short and J 1 base short, with 9 bases between. Per germline, CDR1 ENHRY and CDR2 SYGVKD. The CDR3 DNA sequence: TGTGCCATCAGTGACAGGGTGGAGAACACTGAAGCTTTCTTT. Residues: CAISDRVENTEAFF.

The chain has TRBV10-3 and TRBJ2-7; D possibly corresponds to TRBD1 (6 bases). This CDR3 has 13 residues. Germline V gene lookup returns CDR1 ENHRY and CDR2 SYGVKD. Trimming shortened V by 10 bases and J by 5 bases, and 18 bases separated the two germline ends. DNA for the CDR3: TGTGCCAGCATAGGAACAGGGTTGAACGAGCAGTACTTC. As protein: CASIGTGLNEQYF.

The chain joins TRBV20-1 to TRBJ2-7; TRBD1 matches 9 bases. In germline, CDR1 is DFQATT, CDR2 SNEGSKA (reference sequence). This CDR3 comprises 15 residues. J lost 3 bases, V lost 5 bases, and 11 bases had no gene match. CDR3 coding DNA: TGCAGTGCTGGCGGCGCCGGGACAGGGTTCTACGAGCAGTACTTC. Translation: CSAGGAGTGFYEQYF.

This clonotype was recorded at least ten times. J is TRBJ2-7 and V is TRBV10-2, with D perhaps assigned TRBD1 or TRBD2 (5 bases each). Between the trimmed V and J ends, which lost 0 bases and 6 bases, there was a span of 12 bases. The CDR3 has 14 residues. Germline V gives CDR1 WSHSY, CDR2 SAAADI. The DNA of the CDR3 is TGCGCCAGCAGTGAGTCGACGGGACGGTCCGAGCAGTACTTC. Amino acids: CASSESTGRSEQYF.

The genes are TRBV24-1 and TRBJ2-2; D is unresolved. Germline CDR1 and CDR2: KGHDR and SFDVKD. The CDR3 totals 13 residues. Between the trimmed V and J ends, which lost 5 bases and 5 bases, there was a span of 8 bases. CDR3 sequence: CATSVTKTGELFF. CDR3 in DNA: TGTGCCACCAGTGTTACTAAGACCGGGGAGCTGTTTTTT.

The chain employs TRBV9 and TRBJ2-7, with 13 bases aligning to TRBD2. This CDR3 is built from 18 residues. V was clipped by 0 bases and J by 2 bases; unmatched bases: 8. CDR1 and CDR2 (germline): SGDLS, YYNGEE. The CDR3 loop is CASSVGGLAGTGTYEQYF. In nucleotides, the CDR3 is TGTGCCAGCAGCGTAGGGGGACTAGCGGGAACGGGAACCTACGAGCAGTACTTC.

This clonotype was observed a handful of times. V and J are TRBV24-1 and TRBJ2-6; no firm D call. V shed 3 bases and J shed 1 base, with 6 bases lying between them. The CDR3 is 15 residues long. CDR1 and CDR2 from the germline V gene are KGHDR and SFDVKD. The CDR3 sequence: CATSDAGSGANVLTF. The CDR3 nucleotides read TGTGCCACCAGTGATGCTGGGTCTGGGGCCAACGTCCTGACTTTC.

V usage is TRBV20-1 and J usage is TRBJ1-5; the match to TRBD1 covers 9 bases. CDR1 is DFQATT and CDR2 is SNEGSKA in the germline V gene (reference sequence). This CDR3 has 15 amino acids. Trimming at V came to 6 bases and at J to 4 bases, leaving 10 bases not matched to a gene. The DNA for the CDR3 is TGCAGTGCAGATAAGGAGACAGGGGGGAATCAGCCCCAGCATTTT. It is translated as CSADKETGGNQPQHF.

This chain joins TRBV7-9 and TRBJ2-6; D remains ambiguous. Germline CDR1 and CDR2: SEHNR and FQNEAQ (reference sequence). The CDR3 totals 16 residues. V was cut by 1 base and J by 2 bases, with 9 bases left in between. CDR3 DNA sequence: TGTGCCAGCAGCTTAGGAGGCCAGCCTGGGGCCAACGTCCTGACTTTC. Its protein is CASSLGGQPGANVLTF.

As concerns this clonotype: A much larger clone lies a single base off, so this may be a read error. This chain uses TRBV29-1 with TRBJ1-1, with D unclear. The CDR3 length is 11 residues. Trimming cost V 4 bases and J 1 base, with 4 bases left between them. CDR1 and CDR2 (germline): SQVTM, ANQGSEA. The CDR3: CSVAWNTEAFF. The CDR3 region has the DNA TGCAGCGTTGCCTGGAACACTGAAGCTTTCTTT.

This clonotype has more than one count but fewer than ten. The chain couples TRBV10-2 to TRBJ2-2; 11 nucleotides match TRBD2. The J segment lost 6 bases and the V segment lost 7 bases, leaving 16 bases of the junction unmatched. Germline V gene lookup returns CDR1 WSHSY and CDR2 SAAADI. The CDR3 is 18 residues long. The CDR3 nucleotides read TGCGCCAGCACCCAATCCACTAGCGGGGGCCACCGGGCCGGGGAGCTGTTTTTT. Its translation: CASTQSTSGGHRAGELFF.

About this clonotype itself: A junction boundary mismatches the germline segment, possibly from a read error. The gene calls are TRBV2 and TRBJ1-2; the match to TRBD1 covers 8 bases. From germline, CDR1 is SNHLY and CDR2 FYNNEI. The CDR3 has 12 amino acids. The CDR3 here is CASSEGQGQDSF. As DNA, the CDR3 is TGTGCCAGCAGCGAAGGACAGGGTCAAGACTCCTTC. The full variable domain, completed using reference TRBV2 and TRBJ1-2, is EPEVTQTPSHQVTQMGQEVILRCVPISNHLYFYWYRQILGQKVEFLVSFYNNEISEKSEIFDDQFSVERPDGSNFTLKIRSTKLEDSAMYFCASSEGQGQDSFGSGTRLTVV.

The chain carries TRBV20-1 and TRBJ2-5; tentatively, D is TRBD2 (5 bases). This CDR3 region has 15 residues. The V end lost 0 bases, the J end lost 2 bases, and 13 bases lay between the germline ends. Germline values: CDR1 DFQATT, CDR2 SNEGSKA (reference sequence). CDR3 sequence (DNA): TGCAGTGCTAGAGATTCCCAGCGGACTCAAGAGACCCAGTACTTC. Translation: CSARDSQRTQETQYF.

This rearrangement joins TRBV5-8 to TRBJ2-7; no definite D call. V was shortened by 0 bases and J by 7 bases, with 14 bases between the two germline ends. Looked up from germline, CDR1 is SGHTS and CDR2 is YDEGEE. This CDR3 comprises 14 residues. The CDR3 reads CASSLALVWSEQYF. Here the CDR3 DNA reads TGTGCCAGCAGCTTGGCCCTGGTTTGGAGTGAGCAGTACTTC.

This clonotype has a handful of counts. The rearrangement joins TRBV2 to TRBJ1-4; D not certain. The V end was cut by 7 bases, the J end by 7 bases, with 13 bases between. The CDR3 runs 13 residues. Germline V lookup: CDR1 SNHLY, CDR2 FYNNEI. CDR3 region: CASIASDAEKLFF. The CDR3 nucleotides read TGTGCCAGCATTGCCTCCGACGCTGAAAAACTGTTTTTT.

This clonotype has more than one count but fewer than ten. The chain couples TRBV12-3 or TRBV12-4 to TRBJ2-7; TRBD2 agrees at 10 bases. J lost 5 bases, V lost 1 base, and 8 bases had no gene match. The CDR3 spans 16 residues. CDR3 residues: CASSLGLAGEDNEQYF. CDR3 bases: TGTGCCAGCAGTTTAGGCCTAGCGGGAGAAGACAACGAGCAGTACTTC.

The V gene is TRBV10-3, the J gene TRBJ2-7; D may correspond to TRBD1 or TRBD2 (6 bases each). V dropped 10 bases and J dropped 4 bases, with 23 bases sitting between them. The germline V gene encodes CDR1 ENHRY and CDR2 SYGVKD. The CDR3 is made up of 15 amino acids. The CDR3 region is CASSDGRGESYEQYF. The CDR3 bases are TGTGCCAGCAGCGATGGTAGGGGGGAAAGTTACGAGCAGTACTTC.

This clonotype showed up just a few times. The chain carries TRBV7-9 and TRBJ2-7; 8 nucleotides agree with TRBD2. Germline-derived CDR1 and CDR2 are SEHNR and FQNEAQ (reference sequence). There are 15 residues in the CDR3. V lost 3 bases to trimming and J lost 1 base; unmatched junction nucleotides: 5. For the CDR3, the DNA is TGTGCCAGCAGCTTCCAGCGGGAGTCGTCCTACGAGCAGTACTTC. Encoded protein: CASSFQRESSYEQYF.

The rearrangement links TRBV12-3 or TRBV12-4 to TRBJ2-7; D might be TRBD2 (5 bases). V was shortened by 4 bases and J by 6 bases, with 16 bases between the two germline ends. The CDR3 sequence is 14 residues long. The CDR3 region is CASSSRGVTSEQYF. Here the CDR3 DNA reads TGTGCCAGCAGTTCCCGGGGAGTTACGTCCGAGCAGTACTTC.

In this sample, this clonotype turned up a few times. The V and J genes are TRBV10-3 and TRBJ2-7; 9 bases map to TRBD2. The V segment lost 6 bases and the J segment 1 base; nucleotides outside the gene matches: 7. CDR1 ENHRY and CDR2 SYGVKD come from the germline V gene. This CDR3 is built from 15 residues. Here the CDR3 reads CAIRETSGGSYEQYF. CDR3 nucleotide sequence: TGTGCCATCAGGGAGACTAGCGGAGGGTCCTACGAGCAGTACTTC.

The V and J genes are TRBV12-3 or TRBV12-4 and TRBJ2-5; 8 bases are a match to TRBD1. Losses at the gene ends were 4 bases for V and 4 bases for J; bases not matched to a gene: 8. The CDR3 contains 15 residues. The CDR3: CASSSLLGQGETQYF. The CDR3 DNA reads TGTGCCAGCAGTTCTCTATTAGGACAGGGAGAGACCCAGTACTTC.